A selection of T cell receptor beta chains follows, all from one sample in a study of control samples from healthy donors and cancer patients. Measured with immunoSEQ multiplex PCR; TCRdb has only the in-frame clones, and not every one. The sample consists of approximately 70,000 clones, over 85% of them appearing once. Sample: PBMCs. The receptor source for this set is a man aged 55 to 69 with lung cancer. Each CDR3 is given with its conserved first and last residue. D genes are given only for firm matches. Expanded clones get a size class; other rows say once, few or many, or leave the size out.

D gene: -; clone size: -; V gene: TRBV30; J gene: TRBJ2-3; CDR3 protein: CAFRQVAGTSFTDTQYF; CDR3 DNA: TGTGCCTTTCGACAAGTCGCCGGGACGTCTTTTACAGATACGCAGTATTTT
D gene: -; clone size: -; V gene: TRBV2; J gene: TRBJ2-5; CDR3 protein: CASRTQERTQYF; CDR3 DNA: TGTGCCAGCAGGACCCAGGAGAGAACCCAGTACTTC
D gene: -; clone size: -; V gene: TRBV5-1; J gene: TRBJ1-1; CDR3 protein: CASSPRQYTEAFF; CDR3 DNA: TGCGCCAGCAGTCCCCGACAATACACTGAAGCTTTCTTT
D gene: TRBD2; clone size: -; V gene: TRBV3-1/TRBV3-2; J gene: TRBJ2-3; CDR3 protein: CASSQALMQRGGSTQYF; CDR3 DNA: TGTGCCAGCAGCCAAGCGTTAATGCAGCGGGGGGGCAGTACGCAGTATTTT
D gene: TRBD1; clone size: -; V gene: TRBV5-1; J gene: TRBJ2-7; CDR3 protein: CASSFWTGDYEQYF; CDR3 DNA: TGCGCCAGCAGCTTCTGGACAGGAGACTACGAGCAGTACTTC
D gene: -; clone size: once; V gene: TRBV5-1; J gene: TRBJ2-2; CDR3 protein: CASTNLRGAGELFF; CDR3 DNA: TGCGCCAGCACCAACCTCCGGGGAGCCGGGGAGCTGTTTTTT
D gene: -; clone size: -; V gene: TRBV4-2; J gene: TRBJ2-6; CDR3 protein: CASSQDRTSSGANVLTF; CDR3 DNA: TGTGCCAGCAGCCAAGACAGGACCAGCTCTGGGGCCAACGTCCTGACTTTC
D gene: -; clone size: few; V gene: TRBV7-9; J gene: TRBJ2-3; CDR3 protein: CASSILRRAGRTSTDTQYF; CDR3 DNA: TGTGCCAGCAGCATACTTCGCCGGGCGGGGAGAACTAGCACAGATACGCAGTATTTT
D gene: TRBD1; clone size: -; V gene: TRBV7-8; J gene: TRBJ1-1; CDR3 protein: CASSIGTDSNTEAFF; CDR3 DNA: TGTGCCAGCTCGATCGGGACAGACTCGAACACTGAAGCTTTCTTT
D gene: TRBD1; clone size: -; V gene: TRBV12-5; J gene: TRBJ1-1; CDR3 protein: CASGSFTGGITEAFF; CDR3 DNA: TGTGCTAGTGGTTCCTTTACAGGGGGAATCACTGAAGCTTTCTTT
D gene: TRBD1; clone size: -; V gene: TRBV6-6; J gene: TRBJ1-6; CDR3 protein: CASSRGQGADSPLHF; CDR3 DNA: TGTGCCAGCAGTAGGGGACAGGGGGCAGATTCACCCCTCCACTTT
D gene: TRBD1; clone size: once; V gene: TRBV7-3; J gene: TRBJ2-2; CDR3 protein: CASSPENRGRTGELFF; CDR3 DNA: TGTGCCAGCAGCCCAGAGAACAGGGGGCGTACCGGGGAGCTGTTTTTT
D gene: -; clone size: -; V gene: TRBV6-6; J gene: TRBJ1-6; CDR3 protein: CATGEGNSPLHF; CDR3 DNA: TGTGCCACTGGGGAGGGTAATTCACCCCTCCACTTT
D gene: TRBD1; clone size: -; V gene: TRBV5-4; J gene: TRBJ2-2; CDR3 protein: CASSFFSGTGGTGELFF; CDR3 DNA: TGTGCCAGCAGCTTTTTCTCCGGGACAGGGGGCACCGGGGAGCTGTTTTTT
D gene: -; clone size: -; V gene: TRBV29-1; J gene: TRBJ2-2; CDR3 protein: CSVPGTANTGELFF; CDR3 DNA: TGCAGCGTCCCCGGGACCGCGAACACCGGGGAGCTGTTTTTT
D gene: TRBD1; clone size: -; V gene: TRBV24-1; J gene: TRBJ1-4; CDR3 protein: CATSDSQGANEKLFF; CDR3 DNA: TGTGCCACCAGTGATTCACAGGGGGCCAATGAAAAACTGTTTTTT
D gene: TRBD1; clone size: -; V gene: TRBV27; J gene: TRBJ2-7; CDR3 protein: CASSLQGNGYEQYF; CDR3 DNA: TGTGCCAGCAGCTTACAGGGGAACGGCTACGAGCAGTACTTC
D gene: -; clone size: -; V gene: TRBV6-5; J gene: TRBJ1-6; CDR3 protein: CASSYFTPSSNSPLHF; CDR3 DNA: TGTGCCAGCAGTTACTTCACACCCTCTTCCAATTCACCCCTCCACTTT
D gene: -; clone size: -; V gene: TRBV6-5; J gene: TRBJ1-1; CDR3 protein: CASSQVQAFSEAFF; CDR3 DNA: TGTGCCAGCAGCCAAGTTCAGGCCTTCTCGGAAGCTTTCTTT
D gene: -; clone size: few; V gene: TRBV7-3; J gene: TRBJ1-6; CDR3 protein: CASSLTGYNSPLHF; CDR3 DNA: TGTGCCAGCAGCTTAACGGGGTATAATTCACCCCTCCACTTT
D gene: TRBD1; clone size: once; V gene: TRBV7-8; J gene: TRBJ1-4; CDR3 protein: CASSLDDRVFVKLFF; CDR3 DNA: TGTGCCAGCAGCTTAGATGACAGGGTTTTCGTAAAACTGTTTTTT
D gene: TRBD2; clone size: -; V gene: TRBV5-1; J gene: TRBJ2-5; CDR3 protein: CASKSVAGGYQETQYF; CDR3 DNA: TGCGCCAGCAAATCGGTAGCGGGGGGATACCAAGAGACCCAGTACTTC
D gene: TRBD1; clone size: -; V gene: TRBV6-6; J gene: TRBJ1-1; CDR3 protein: CASSSTGENTEAFF; CDR3 DNA: TGTGCCAGCAGTTCAACAGGGGAGAACACTGAAGCTTTCTTT
D gene: -; clone size: -; V gene: TRBV7-9; J gene: TRBJ1-6; CDR3 protein: CASSRDAARGSYNSPLHF; CDR3 DNA: TGTGCCAGCAGCCGTGACGCAGCCAGAGGTTCCTATAATTCACCCCTCCACTTT
D gene: -; clone size: -; V gene: TRBV10-3; J gene: TRBJ1-5; CDR3 protein: CAISEPHTGPGRPQHF; CDR3 DNA: TGTGCCATCAGTGAACCCCACACAGGGCCCGGGAGGCCCCAGCATTTT
D gene: -; clone size: -; V gene: TRBV11-2; J gene: TRBJ1-1; CDR3 protein: CASSPRVNTEAFF; CDR3 DNA: TGTGCCAGCAGCCCACGGGTGAACACTGAAGCTTTCTTT
D gene: TRBD2; clone size: -; V gene: TRBV13; J gene: TRBJ2-3; CDR3 protein: CASSRYGGTDTQYF; CDR3 DNA: TGTGCCAGCAGCCGATACGGGGGGACAGATACGCAGTATTTT
D gene: -; clone size: -; V gene: TRBV6-5; J gene: TRBJ1-1; CDR3 protein: CASSYAVNTEAFF; CDR3 DNA: TGTGCCAGCAGTTACGCGGTGAACACTGAAGCTTTCTTT
D gene: TRBD1; clone size: -; V gene: TRBV30; J gene: TRBJ1-2; CDR3 protein: CAWIPDRESGYTF; CDR3 DNA: TGTGCCTGGATCCCGGACAGGGAAAGCGGCTACACCTTC
D gene: -; clone size: -; V gene: TRBV5-1; J gene: TRBJ2-5; CDR3 protein: CASSLSRGQETQYF; CDR3 DNA: TGCGCCAGCAGCTTGAGCAGGGGCCAAGAGACCCAGTACTTC
D gene: TRBD1; clone size: -; V gene: TRBV7-8; J gene: TRBJ1-2; CDR3 protein: CASSKEGAATLGYGYTF; CDR3 DNA: TGTGCCAGCAGCAAAGAGGGGGCAGCTACCCTTGGCTATGGCTACACCTTC
D gene: TRBD2; clone size: -; V gene: TRBV18; J gene: TRBJ2-5; CDR3 protein: CASSPPGLAGPQETQYF; CDR3 DNA: TGTGCCAGCTCACCACCGGGACTAGCGGGGCCCCAAGAGACCCAGTACTTC
D gene: TRBD1; clone size: -; V gene: TRBV5-1; J gene: TRBJ2-7; CDR3 protein: CASRNGQGAGEQYF; CDR3 DNA: TGCGCCAGCAGGAATGGACAGGGGGCGGGCGAGCAGTACTTC
D gene: -; clone size: -; V gene: TRBV18; J gene: TRBJ1-2; CDR3 protein: CASSLGPTVLYGYTF; CDR3 DNA: TGTGCCAGCTCACTCGGTCCTACAGTCCTCTATGGCTACACCTTC
D gene: TRBD2; clone size: -; V gene: TRBV10-1; J gene: TRBJ2-5; CDR3 protein: CASSELAGGGETQYF; CDR3 DNA: TGCGCCAGCAGTGAACTAGCGGGGGGCGGAGAGACCCAGTACTTC
D gene: TRBD2; clone size: -; V gene: TRBV9; J gene: TRBJ2-1; CDR3 protein: CASSVELAGRYNEQFF; CDR3 DNA: TGTGCCAGCAGCGTAGAACTAGCGGGGAGGTACAATGAGCAGTTCTTC
D gene: -; clone size: -; V gene: TRBV4-2; J gene: TRBJ2-1; CDR3 protein: CASSPYKDEQFF; CDR3 DNA: TGTGCCAGCAGCCCCTATAAGGATGAGCAGTTCTTC
D gene: TRBD1; clone size: -; V gene: TRBV27; J gene: TRBJ1-2; CDR3 protein: CASSLWTGGGEGYTF; CDR3 DNA: TGTGCCAGCAGTTTGTGGACAGGGGGAGGAGAGGGCTACACCTTC
D gene: -; clone size: -; V gene: TRBV30; J gene: TRBJ1-6; CDR3 protein: CAWSSGAWESPLHF; CDR3 DNA: TGTGCCTGGAGTAGTGGGGCCTGGGAGTCACCCCTCCACTTT
D gene: -; clone size: once; V gene: TRBV28; J gene: TRBJ2-5; CDR3 protein: CASRSTGETQYF; CDR3 DNA: TGTGCCAGCAGATCAACAGGGGAGACCCAGTACTTC
D gene: TRBD1; clone size: -; V gene: TRBV9; J gene: TRBJ1-3; CDR3 protein: CASSVRDRGTGNTIYF; CDR3 DNA: TGTGCCAGCAGCGTCCGGGACAGGGGGACTGGAAACACCATATATTTT
D gene: TRBD1; clone size: -; V gene: TRBV24-1; J gene: TRBJ2-1; CDR3 protein: CATSQGVTNEQFF; CDR3 DNA: TGTGCCACCTCCCAGGGGGTAACCAATGAGCAGTTCTTC